The rows below give T cell receptor beta chains drawn from one sample of a study of read filtering for tumor transcriptome and immune sequencing. TCRdb re-called the reads with MiXCR, one entry per CDR3 protein. The data hold more than 70,000 distinct CDR3 sequences, with around a fifth observed a single time. Material: a population of CD138-negative cells sorted from bone marrow. All receptors come from a donor aged 40 or over with multiple myeloma. CDR3s include the opening cysteine and the closing phenylalanine or tryptophan. The D gene is left open where the match is weak. For some rows the clone size is stated as once, few or many, or as a class when expanded; others skip it.

d_call j_call cdr3_length clone_size v_call cdr3_nt cdr3_aa
- TRBJ1-3 15 - TRBV5-1 TGCGCCAGCAGCTTGGAACCGACTACTGGAAACACCATATATTTT CASSLEPTTGNTIYF
TRBD1 TRBJ1-1 14 many TRBV5-1 TGCGCCAGCAGCCTGGGACAGGGGGCCACTGAAGCTTTCTTT CASSLGQGATEAFF
TRBD2 TRBJ2-1 14 many TRBV7-3 TGTGCCAGCAGCCCTTCACTAGCGGACAATGAGCAGTTCTTC CASSPSLADNEQFF
- TRBJ1-5 13 many TRBV2 TGTGCCAGCGCCCGGGACCTAAATCAGCCCCAGCATTTT CASARDLNQPQHF
- TRBJ2-5 16 few TRBV4-1 TGCGCCAGCAGCCAAGCCTCAGTTGGGGCGGCAGAGACCCAGTACTTC CASSQASVGAAETQYF
TRBD1 TRBJ2-4 12 many TRBV6-1 TGTGCCAGCGGGACAGGGGGCGAGCAGAAGTACTTC CASGTGGEQKYF
TRBD2 TRBJ2-1 16 many TRBV5-5 TGTGCCAGCAGCGGGCCGGGACTAGGAGACTACAATGAGCAGTTCTTC CASSGPGLGDYNEQFF
- TRBJ2-6 17 many TRBV27 TGTGCCAGCAGGGCCATCAGGGGCCACTCTGGGGCCAACGTCCTGACTTTC CASRAIRGHSGANVLTF
- TRBJ2-1 15 many TRBV2 TGTGCCAGCAGCATGACGGTACGGGCCTACAATGAGCAGTTCTTC CASSMTVRAYNEQFF
TRBD1 TRBJ2-2 14 - TRBV2 TGTGCCAGCAGCGGGGACAGGGTAACCGGGGAGCTGTTTTTT CASSGDRVTGELFF
- TRBJ2-7 13 many TRBV2 TGTGCCAGCAGTGAATTCCCGCAGTACGAGCAGTACTTC CASSEFPQYEQYF
- TRBJ2-7 13 few TRBV6-5 TGTGCCAGCAGTAAAACAGGGAACTACGAGCAGTACTTC CASSKTGNYEQYF
- TRBJ2-2 16 many TRBV29-1 TGCAGCGTTGAAAAAAAGGGAATGGGGAACACCGGGGAGCTGTTTTTT CSVEKKGMGNTGELFF
TRBD2 TRBJ2-3 14 many TRBV28 TGTGCCAGCAATAGCGGGGGGGCAGGAGATACGCAGTATTTT CASNSGGAGDTQYF
- TRBJ2-7 14 few TRBV24-1 TGTGCCACCAGTGCTAAGGGGGCGCCCGGCCGGGGAGGCTTC CATSAKGAPGRGGF
TRBD1 TRBJ2-3 15 many TRBV12-3/TRBV12-4 TGTGCCAGCAGCGCCGGGACAGGGGTAACAGATACGCAGTATTTT CASSAGTGVTDTQYF
- TRBJ2-1 14 many TRBV20-1 TGCAGTGCTATCCGGGGGACCTCACTCAATGAGCAGTTCTTC CSAIRGTSLNEQFF
- TRBJ2-1 15 - TRBV4-1 TGCGCCAGCAGCCAAGTTCCAGGGTTCCGCAATGAGCAGTTCTTC CASSQVPGFRNEQFF
TRBD1 TRBJ1-1 14 many TRBV5-1 TGCGCCAGCAGACCGGACAGGGGGCGGACTGAAGCTTTCTTT CASRPDRGRTEAFF
TRBD1 TRBJ2-2 12 few TRBV29-1 TGCAGCGGGGGACAGGGGGTCGGGGAGCTGTTTTTT CSGGQGVGELFF
TRBD1 TRBJ2-7 15 many TRBV7-9 TGTGCCAGCAGCTTAGCGGGACAGGGCTCCTACGAGCAGTACTTC CASSLAGQGSYEQYF
- TRBJ2-3 15 - TRBV5-1 TGCGCCAGCAGCTTGATTATTTCGCAGTCAGATACGCAGTATTTT CASSLIISQSDTQYF
TRBD2 TRBJ2-2 16 many TRBV9 TGTGCCAGCAGCGCCGGGACTAGCGCCTACACCGGGGAGCTGTTTTTT CASSAGTSAYTGELFF
- TRBJ2-1 14 many TRBV7-8 TGTGCCAGCAGCTCCATTTGGCTAGGGTATGAGCAGTTCTTC CASSSIWLGYEQFF
- TRBJ2-3 14 - TRBV7-6 TGTGCCAGCAGCTTGTCGATTCCCCCAGATACGCAGTATTTT CASSLSIPPDTQYF
TRBD2 TRBJ2-1 16 many TRBV11-2 TGTGCCAGCAGCTTAGATCACCCTAGCGGGTACAATGAGCAGTTCTTC CASSLDHPSGYNEQFF
- TRBJ2-2 14 few TRBV7-9 TGTGCCAGCGAGAACGGGGCTCTCACCGGGGAGCTGTTTTTT CASENGALTGELFF
- TRBJ2-1 14 many TRBV5-4 TGTGCCAGCAGCTTGGGGGCAGGGGTGAATGAGCAGTTCTTC CASSLGAGVNEQFF
- TRBJ1-1 13 many TRBV12-3/TRBV12-4 TGTGCCAGCAGACCAATCGACAGCGACGAAGCTTTCTTT CASRPIDSDEAFF
TRBD2 TRBJ2-1 14 medium-sized TRBV12-3/TRBV12-4 TGTGCCAGCAGGAGGCGGGGGGGCAACAATGAGCAGTTCTTC CASRRRGGNNEQFF
- TRBJ2-7 15 few TRBV5-5 TGTGCCAGCAGCTTGGGTGGCAGCATCTCCTACGAGCAGTACTTC CASSLGGSISYEQYF
TRBD1 TRBJ1-1 13 many TRBV7-6 TGTGCCAGCAGACAAGACAGGGGTACTGAAGCTTTCTTT CASRQDRGTEAFF
- TRBJ2-5 15 few TRBV12-3/TRBV12-4 TGTGCCGGCAGTTTTGTCACAGGGCAAGAAGAGACCCAGTACTTC CAGSFVTGQEETQYF
- TRBJ1-2 15 - TRBV7-3 TGTGCCAGCAGCCCGCCCGGACAGTTATTCTATGGCTACACCTTC CASSPPGQLFYGYTF
- TRBJ2-3 16 - TRBV7-9 TGTGCCAGCAGCTTAGTTTCCGGGTCTAGCACAGATACGCAGTATTTT CASSLVSGSSTDTQYF
- TRBJ2-1 10 - TRBV4-2 TGTGCCAGCAGAGGTGAAGAGCAGTTCTTC CASRGEEQFF
TRBD2 TRBJ2-5 15 many TRBV12-3/TRBV12-4 TGTGCCAGCAGGAGACTAGCGGGGGGGAAAGAAACCCAGTACTTC CASRRLAGGKETQYF
TRBD1 TRBJ2-3 19 many TRBV12-3/TRBV12-4 TGTGCCAGCAGACCCACGCCGGGACAGGGCCCTACACGGGCAGATGCGCAGTATTTT CASRPTPGQGPTRADAQYF
- TRBJ1-1 14 many TRBV12-3/TRBV12-4 TGTGCCAGCAGCCCCCGTCGACAGGCTCCTGAAGCTTTCTTT CASSPRRQAPEAFF
- TRBJ1-1 14 - TRBV7-9 TGTGCCAGCAGCTCAAGACAGATGCACACTGAAGCTTTCTTT CASSSRQMHTEAFF